This T cell receptor beta chain comes out of a study of blood T cell repertoires in COVID-19. Study-level background: The samples span acute and convalescent COVID-19 from the United States, Italy and Spain. PBMCs, B-cell-depleted T cells, or T cells were the source of the cDNA or gDNA that made up the material.

Original processing methods: Reference gene primers were amplified, and this amplification served to estimate nucleated cell counts. Some clones are missing from TCRdb's copy, which holds only in-frame ones; the method was immunoSEQ multiplex PCR. The V and J calls and clone size were taken over from that table, and D and trimming were inferred from the DNA. The sample yields some 320,000 clones, about 89% seen once. Sequenced: peripheral blood. The origin of this receptor is a woman aged 50 to 60 who had recovered from COVID-19.

The chain's CDR3 is CASSLGIQGAYGYTF. CDR3 DNA sequence: TGTGCCAGCAGCTTAGGGATACAGGGGGCCTATGGCTACACCTTC. The genes are TRBV7-2 and TRBJ1-2; 9 bases align to TRBD1. Germline CDR1 reads SGHTA; CDR2 reads FQGNSA. After removal of 1 base from V and 4 bases from J, the junction contained 4 bases not matched to a gene. The length of the CDR3 is 15 residues.